This TCR beta chain was recovered during a study of cytomegalovirus exposure and HLA in healthy donors. Study-wide findings and caveats: Cytomegalovirus-associated status was assigned to around 160 TCR beta chains.

This clone was seen only once. Its target is not known. Repertoires were generated with immunoSEQ multiplex PCR, while TCRdb's copy carries only in-frame clones and drops some. The table records 130,000 or so clones, about 88% of them present only once. The sequence came from a woman aged 18-29 years in good health and CMV-seronegative. The source material was PBMCs.

The CDR3, as DNA: TGTGCCAGCAGTGAACCGGCGGGAAGGGCGAACACCGGGGAGCTGTTTTTT. Amino acid sequence: CASSEPAGRANTGELFF. The V call is TRBV2, the J call TRBJ2-2; D may be TRBD2 (6 bases). The CDR3 is 17 amino acids. Germline values: CDR1 SNHLY, CDR2 FYNNEI. V gave up 2 bases and J gave up 0 bases, with 13 bases separating them. Drawing the rest from reference TRBV2 and TRBJ2-2, the complete variable domain is EPEVTQTPSHQVTQMGQEVILRCVPISNHLYFYWYRQILGQKVEFLVSFYNNEISEKSEIFDDQFSVERPDGSNFTLKIRSTKLEDSAMYFCASSEPAGRANTGELFFGEGSRLTVL.